In its sample, the clone carrying this T cell receptor (beta chain) was seen once. The data belong to a study of blood T cell repertoires in COVID-19. For the study at large: From the United States, Italy and Spain came samples of acute and convalescent COVID-19. The analysed material was cDNA or gDNA that came from T cells, B-cell-depleted T cells, or PBMCs.

Produced via immunoSEQ multiplex PCR; TCRdb's table is partial and in-frame only. The sample consists of about 200,000 clones, about 84% of them appearing once. Germline-derived CDR1 and CDR2 are LNHDA and SQIVND (reference sequence). This CDR3 has 15 residues. V lost 5 bases and J lost 5; bases outside the gene matches: 10. The sequencing input was peripheral blood. The chain joins TRBV19 to TRBJ2-5; TRBD1 matches at 8 bases. This clonotype was obtained from a human donor in a cohort sampled during active COVID-19. The CDR3 here is CASSPMTGVSETQYF. CDR3 nucleotides: TGTGCCAGTAGTCCCATGACAGGGGTCTCCGAGACCCAGTACTTC.